These T cell receptor beta chains were read from a single sample in a study of T cell clones after liver transplantation. Only in-frame clones appear in the TCRdb table, and some are missing; sequencing was by immunoSEQ multiplex PCR. This table has fewer than 110,000 clones, about 86% appearing once. Source: CD4+ T cells from blood, taken approximately 45 months after liver transplant. Receptors originate from a human patient who received a liver transplant. Some T cells may originate from the graft donor. Each CDR3 is given with its conserved first and last residue. Fields, in order: J gene, D gene, V gene, clone size, CDR3 protein, CDR3 DNA. D genes are given only for firm matches. Size values are once, few and many counts, or a class for expanded clones, and some rows have none.

TRBJ2-1 NA TRBV5-1 once CASSLHSSSYNEQFF TGCGCCAGCAGCTTGCACTCGAGCTCCTACAATGAGCAGTTCTTC
TRBJ1-2 TRBD1 TRBV5-6 NA CASSADRGLGGYTF TGTGCCAGCAGCGCTGACAGGGGATTGGGTGGCTACACCTTC
TRBJ2-1 NA TRBV29-1 NA CSVELALRNNEQFF TGCAGCGTTGAACTAGCCCTGAGGAACAATGAGCAGTTCTTC
TRBJ2-7 NA TRBV10-3 NA CAISEYNQGPYEQYF TGTGCCATCAGTGAGTACAACCAGGGACCCTACGAGCAGTACTTC
TRBJ2-3 TRBD2 TRBV9 NA CASSTTTSGITDTQYF TGTGCCAGCAGCACCACGACTAGCGGGATTACAGATACGCAGTATTTT
TRBJ1-3 TRBD1 TRBV10-3 NA CATWGTGPGNTIYF TGTGCCACCTGGGGGACAGGGCCTGGAAACACCATATATTTT
TRBJ2-2 TRBD2 TRBV4-2 NA CASSQDGAGGNTGELFF TGTGCCAGCAGCCAAGACGGAGCGGGGGGGAACACCGGGGAGCTGTTTTTT
TRBJ2-7 TRBD1 TRBV19 NA CASSTELTGQIPYEQYF TGTGCCAGTAGTACCGAACTGACAGGGCAAATCCCCTACGAGCAGTACTTC
TRBJ2-2 TRBD1 TRBV18 once CASSPLQGDTGELFF TGTGCCAGCTCACCTCTTCAGGGGGACACCGGGGAGCTGTTTTTT
TRBJ2-7 NA TRBV18 NA CASSPDRNYEQYF TGTGCCAGCTCACCCGACAGAAATTACGAGCAGTACTTC
TRBJ1-2 NA TRBV6-1 NA CASSEMRPPGGTNGYTF TGTGCCAGCAGTGAAATGCGACCCCCGGGAGGAACGAATGGCTACACCTTC
TRBJ2-7 NA TRBV11-2 few CASSLRSYEQYF TGTGCCAGCAGCTTAAGGTCCTACGAGCAGTACTTC
TRBJ2-1 TRBD2 TRBV9 NA CASSADGLAGGPLYNEQFF TGTGCCAGCAGCGCCGACGGACTAGCGGGGGGCCCCCTCTACAATGAGCAGTTCTTC
TRBJ1-1 NA TRBV7-2 many CASSLQTGTEAFF TGTGCCAGCAGCCTCCAAACGGGAACTGAAGCTTTCTTT
TRBJ2-7 TRBD2 TRBV29-1 NA CSVEVAGAGVSYEQYF TGCAGCGTTGAAGTAGCGGGAGCGGGAGTGTCCTACGAGCAGTACTTC
TRBJ2-7 NA TRBV19 NA CASSIGERQYEQYF TGTGCCAGTAGTATTGGTGAGAGGCAATACGAGCAGTACTTC
TRBJ1-2 TRBD1 TRBV5-5 NA CASSLAGQGRNYGYTF TGTGCCAGCAGCCTGGCGGGACAGGGGCGGAACTATGGCTACACCTTC
TRBJ1-1 NA TRBV4-2 NA CASSQGDQNTEAFF TGTGCCAGCAGCCAAGGAGACCAAAACACTGAAGCTTTCTTT
TRBJ1-1 NA TRBV7-8 NA CASSLAGRTEAFF TGTGCCAGCAGCTTAGCGGGGCGCACTGAAGCTTTCTTT
TRBJ2-2 NA TRBV14 NA CASSQVRGNTGELFF TGTGCCAGCAGCCAAGTACGCGGGAACACCGGGGAGCTGTTTTTT
TRBJ1-2 NA TRBV7-3 NA CASSPSKFYGYTF TGTGCCAGCAGCCCTTCAAAATTCTATGGCTACACCTTC
TRBJ1-2 NA TRBV2 NA CASSKGTIQGYTF TGTGCCAGCAGTAAAGGTACCATTCAGGGCTACACCTTC
TRBJ2-1 TRBD2 TRBV28 NA CATRPSGNRAEQFF TGTGCCACCCGGCCTAGCGGGAACAGGGCTGAGCAGTTCTTC
TRBJ2-3 TRBD1 TRBV28 NA CASRMTGSFGTDTQYF TGTGCCAGCAGGATGACAGGGAGCTTCGGTACAGATACGCAGTATTTT
TRBJ2-1 TRBD2 TRBV5-1 NA CASSPGTTLGNEQFF TGCGCCAGCAGCCCCGGGACTACCCTAGGCAATGAGCAGTTCTTC
TRBJ2-1 NA TRBV6-6 NA CASSYSEVSRDEQFF TGTGCCAGCAGTTACTCCGAAGTCTCGCGGGATGAGCAGTTCTTC
TRBJ2-2 NA TRBV5-4 NA CASSLRQEDDRELFF TGTGCCAGCAGCCTTAGACAGGAGGACGATCGGGAGCTGTTTTTT
TRBJ2-3 NA TRBV5-1 NA CASSRLGVPTDTQYF TGCGCCAGCAGCCGACTAGGGGTACCCACAGATACGCAGTATTTT
TRBJ1-1 NA TRBV28 NA CASRVNTEAFF TGTGCCAGCAGGGTGAACACTGAAGCTTTCTTT
TRBJ2-2 NA TRBV5-1 NA CASSLNLATGELFF TGCGCCAGCAGCTTAAACCTGGCCACCGGGGAGCTGTTTTTT
TRBJ2-3 NA TRBV12-5 NA CASGLWGHHLKTDTQYF TGTGCTAGTGGTTTGTGGGGACACCATTTGAAAACAGATACGCAGTATTTT
TRBJ2-1 NA TRBV5-6 NA CASSLAGGTASYNEQFF TGTGCCAGCAGCTTGGCCGGAGGGACAGCTTCCTACAATGAGCAGTTCTTC
TRBJ2-3 TRBD2 TRBV27 NA CASSPMRGGTDTQYF TGTGCCAGCAGTCCGATGCGGGGGGGCACAGATACGCAGTATTTT
TRBJ1-5 NA TRBV19 NA CASSLSEPGNQPQHF TGTGCCAGTAGTCTCTCAGAGCCGGGCAATCAGCCCCAGCATTTT
TRBJ2-2 NA TRBV2 NA CASSEKRRNGELFF TGTGCCAGCAGTGAGAAGCGGCGGAACGGGGAGCTGTTTTTT
TRBJ2-2 TRBD1 TRBV5-1 NA CASSQGQRNTGELFF TGCGCCAGCAGCCAGGGACAGAGGAACACCGGGGAGCTGTTTTTT
TRBJ2-1 TRBD2 TRBV28 NA CASSWGTISEQFF TGTGCCAGCAGTTGGGGGACTATCAGTGAGCAGTTCTTC